Described below is a single T cell receptor beta chain sequence and its context. The antigen this receptor binds is unknown. Base qualities are not at hand, and no much larger clone is one base apart. V has 6 bases trimmed and J has 2 bases trimmed; junction bases matching no gene number 11. Measured from the cysteine to the phenylalanine, the CDR3 is 17 residues long. Of the read, only the CDR3 DNA is kept; its 51 bases are in frame from base 1. The germline V gene gives CDR1 as SNHLY and CDR2 as FYNNEI. At one collaborating source in Seattle, patients were enrolled during active infection and were followed longitudinally through the course of disease. Each collaborating institution followed its own protocols to collect whole blood in K2EDTA tubes. For TCRbeta analysis, collaborators shipped samples as frozen whole blood, isolated PBMCs, or DNA extracted from either of those sample types. This entry comes from a study of blood T cell repertoires in COVID-19 (dated by TCRdb to 2018 to 2021). Looking at the study overall: Samples from collaborators originated in the United States, Italy and Spain and spanned both the acute and convalescent phases of COVID-19. The prospective study material was composed of cDNA or gDNA derived from T cells, B-cell-depleted T cells, or PBMCs. Subjects who had been exposed to COVID-19, were actively infected with it, or had recovered from it provided the deeply sampled blood TCRbeta repertoires that made up the dataset. A freely available public database, intended as a resource for researchers studying the immune response to SARS-CoV-2, is where the repertoires were released. Samples were obtained from the ongoing ImmuneRACE study (first 160 participants) and from 1,000 to 1,500 subjects provided by 6 global collaborators. A de-identified subject ID, COVID-19 status, age in years and sex were almost always included in the sample metadata. Where available, HLA class I and class II types were taken from metadata supplied by the sample provider and were not determined by assay-based typing.

TCRbeta CDR3 regions were amplified from genomic DNA using the immunoSEQ Assay, a bias-controlled multiplex PCR. On the authors' methods: The number of nucleated cells in each sample was estimated by amplification of reference gene primers within the assay. To quantify the absolute abundance of each unique TCRbeta CDR3 rearrangement, sequence reads were collapsed and filtered. For each sample, productive Simpson clonality was calculated as the square root of Simpson's diversity index across productive rearrangements. This is the immuneACCESS table as TCRdb keeps it, with only in-frame sequences that have V and J called. A part of the clones is gone; compared with another copy, unresolved V genes explain less than half, and the rest is unexplained. The V and J calls and clone size come from that table; D and trimming were worked out from the DNA. The sample has about 310,000 clones on record, 90% of them singletons. Roughly 2.9% of the sample lies in the top ten.

Study-wide findings and limitations: The quantity of clinical and demographic metadata differed by source and by participant and was supplied without curation.

Rearrangement joined TRBV2 to TRBJ1-4, with 8 bases aligning to TRBD1. The sequenced sample consisted of peripheral blood. This TCR was recovered from a woman aged 25 to 39 with COVID-19, enrolled during active disease. The sequence in DNA is TGTGCCAGCAGGAGGGACAGGTGGGGACCCACTAATGAAAAACTGTTTTTT. Translated, it reads CASRRDRWGPTNEKLFF.